The clone carrying this T cell receptor beta chain was seen a handful of times. This entry is derived from a study of blood T cell repertoires in COVID-19. Study-wide context: COVID-19 samples, acute and convalescent, were from the United States, Italy and Spain. Sources were T cells, B-cell-depleted T cells, or PBMCs; the material itself was cDNA or gDNA.

Germline V gene lookup returns CDR1 KGHSH and CDR2 LQKENI. This CDR3 is 14 amino acids long. With 3 bases clipped from V and 8 bases from J, the junction kept 7 bases outside the gene matches. Original processing methods: Scientists estimated how many nucleated cells there were by amplifying reference gene primers. Profiled with immunoSEQ multiplex PCR; TCRdb holds only in-frame clones, not every one. V and J calls and clone size are as listed in that table; D and trimming were resolved from the DNA. The sample shows some 110,000 clones, about 90% of them seen only once. Sequencing input: peripheral blood. This receptor was obtained from a man aged 45-60 years with acute or convalescent COVID-19. This chain joins TRBV18 and TRBJ2-1, with 7 bases matching TRBD2. CDR3 sequence (DNA): TGTGCCAGCTCACCTAGCGGGCGAGGGGATGAGCAGTTCTTC. Its protein is CASSPSGRGDEQFF.